Each of the 3 T cell receptor beta chains below was sequenced from the same sample in a study of cytomegalovirus exposure and HLA in healthy donors. Primers: 60 Vbeta forward and 13 Jbeta reverse. Assay: immunoSEQ multiplex PCR; the TCRdb copy retains only in-frame clones and omits some. The sample shows around 100,000 clones, just under 70% of them seen only once. The sample taken for sequencing was PBMCs. The receptors originated from a man younger than 40 in good health and CMV-seropositive.

The chain combines TRBV2 with TRBJ2-3; the D gene is possibly TRBD1 (6 bases). The germline V gene has CDR1 SNHLY and CDR2 FYNNEI. V was cut by 7 bases and J by 2 bases, with 19 bases left in between. The CDR3 runs 16 residues. CDR3 sequence reads: CASTFTGIFVTDTQYF. CDR3 bases: TGTGCCAGCACTTTCACAGGGATCTTTGTCACAGATACGCAGTATTTT.

The chain is built from TRBV4-2 and TRBJ2-5; TRBD2 agrees at 8 bases. CDR3 length equals 15 residues. With 2 bases clipped from V and 1 base from J, the junction kept 3 bases outside the gene matches. Germline V CDR1 and CDR2: LGHNA, YNFKEQ. CDR3 nucleotide sequence: TGTGCCAGCAGCCAATCTAGCGGGCCCCAAGAGACCCAGTACTTC. Translated: CASSQSSGPQETQYF.

This clone was detected once. The chain carries TRBV5-1 and TRBJ1-2; the match to TRBD1 covers 10 bases. Trimming at V came to 4 bases and at J to 5 bases, leaving 5 bases not matched to a gene. The CDR3 has 14 residues. Looked up from germline, CDR1 is SGHRS and CDR2 is YFSETQ. The CDR3 DNA follows: TGCGCCAGCAGCCCCGGACAGGGGGAGTATGGCTACACCTTC. This translates into CASSPGQGEYGYTF.